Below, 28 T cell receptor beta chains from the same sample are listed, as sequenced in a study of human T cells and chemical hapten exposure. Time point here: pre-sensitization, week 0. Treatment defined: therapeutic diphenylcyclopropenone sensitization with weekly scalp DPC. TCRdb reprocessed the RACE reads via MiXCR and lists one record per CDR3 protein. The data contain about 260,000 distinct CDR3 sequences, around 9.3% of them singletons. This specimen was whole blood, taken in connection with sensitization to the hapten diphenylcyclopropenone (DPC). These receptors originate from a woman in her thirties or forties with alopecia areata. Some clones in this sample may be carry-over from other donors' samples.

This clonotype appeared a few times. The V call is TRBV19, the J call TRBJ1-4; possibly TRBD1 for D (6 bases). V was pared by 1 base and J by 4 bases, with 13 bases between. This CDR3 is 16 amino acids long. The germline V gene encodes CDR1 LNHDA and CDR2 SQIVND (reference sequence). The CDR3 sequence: CASSIGPGDHNEKLFF. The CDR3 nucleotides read TGTGCCAGTAGTATAGGTCCAGGGGACCATAATGAAAAACTGTTTTTT.

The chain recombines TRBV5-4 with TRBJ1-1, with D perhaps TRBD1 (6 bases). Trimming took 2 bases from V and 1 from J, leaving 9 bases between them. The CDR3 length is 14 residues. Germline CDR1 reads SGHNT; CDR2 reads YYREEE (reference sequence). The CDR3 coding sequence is TGTGCCAGCAGCTTCCAGGGGACGAACACTGAAGCTTTCTTT. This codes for CASSFQGTNTEAFF. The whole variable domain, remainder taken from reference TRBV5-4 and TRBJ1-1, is ETGVTQSPTHLIKTRGQQVTLRCSSQSGHNTVSWYQQALGQGPQFIFQYYREEENGRGNFPPRFSGLQFPNYSSELNVNALELDDSALYLCASSFQGTNTEAFFGQGTRLTVV.

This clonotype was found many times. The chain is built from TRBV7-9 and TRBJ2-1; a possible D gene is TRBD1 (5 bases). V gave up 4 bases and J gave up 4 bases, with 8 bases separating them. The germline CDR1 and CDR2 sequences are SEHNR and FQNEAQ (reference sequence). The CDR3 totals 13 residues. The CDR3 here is CASSSQGYNEQFF. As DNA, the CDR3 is TGTGCCAGCAGCTCGCAGGGTTACAATGAGCAGTTCTTC.

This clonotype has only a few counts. Here the CDR3 DNA reads TGTGCCAGCAGAACCCGCACAGATACGCAGTATTTT. As protein: CASRTRTDTQYF. The genes are TRBV6-5 and TRBJ2-3; D call uncertain. The CDR3 is 12 amino acids. The ends were cut back, 6 bases at V and 1 base at J, with 5 bases in the middle. From germline, CDR1 is MNHEY and CDR2 SVGAGI.

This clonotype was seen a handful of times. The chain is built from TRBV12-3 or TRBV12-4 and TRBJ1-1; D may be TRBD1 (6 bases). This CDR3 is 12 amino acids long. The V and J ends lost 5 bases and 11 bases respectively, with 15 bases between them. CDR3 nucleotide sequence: TGTGCCAGCAGTATCGGGGGCATTACGGCTTTCTTT. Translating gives CASSIGGITAFF.

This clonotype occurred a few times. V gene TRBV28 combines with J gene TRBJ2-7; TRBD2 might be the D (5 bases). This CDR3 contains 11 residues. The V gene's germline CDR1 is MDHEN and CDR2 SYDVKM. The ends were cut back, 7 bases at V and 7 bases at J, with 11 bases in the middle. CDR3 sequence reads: CASTLWEEQYF. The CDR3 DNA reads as TGTGCCAGCACCCTGTGGGAGGAGCAGTACTTC. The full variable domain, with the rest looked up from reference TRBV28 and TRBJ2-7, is DVKVTQSSRYLVKRTGEKVFLECVQDMDHENMFWYRQDPGLGLRLIYFSYDVKMKEKGDIPEGYSVSREKKERFSLILESASTNQTSMYLCASTLWEEQYFGPGTRLTVT.

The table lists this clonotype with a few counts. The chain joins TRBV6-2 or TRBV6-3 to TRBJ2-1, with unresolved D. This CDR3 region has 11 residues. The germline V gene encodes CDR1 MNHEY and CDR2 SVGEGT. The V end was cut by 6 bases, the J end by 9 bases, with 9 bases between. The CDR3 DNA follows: TGTGCCAGCAGCTTGTGGGCTGAGCAGTTCTTC. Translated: CASSLWAEQFF.

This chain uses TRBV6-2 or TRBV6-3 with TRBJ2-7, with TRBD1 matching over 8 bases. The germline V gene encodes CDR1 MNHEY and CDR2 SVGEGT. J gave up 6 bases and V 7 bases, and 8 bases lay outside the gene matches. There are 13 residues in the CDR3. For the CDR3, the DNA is TGTGCCAGCACCCTTGGACAGGGCGGCGAGCAGTACTTC. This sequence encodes CASTLGQGGEQYF.

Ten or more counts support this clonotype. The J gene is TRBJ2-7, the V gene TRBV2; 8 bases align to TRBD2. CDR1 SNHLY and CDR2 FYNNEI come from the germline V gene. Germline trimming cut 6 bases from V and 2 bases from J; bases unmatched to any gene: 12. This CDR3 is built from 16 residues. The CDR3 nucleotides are TGTGCCAGCAGGTACAAACCACTAGCGGACCCCTACGAGCAGTACTTC. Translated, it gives CASRYKPLADPYEQYF.

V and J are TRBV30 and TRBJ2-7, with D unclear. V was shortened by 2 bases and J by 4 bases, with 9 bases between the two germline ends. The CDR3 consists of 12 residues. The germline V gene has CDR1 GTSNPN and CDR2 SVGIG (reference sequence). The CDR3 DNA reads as TGTGCCTGGAGTCATTCTCGGTACGAGCAGTACTTC. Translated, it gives CAWSHSRYEQYF.

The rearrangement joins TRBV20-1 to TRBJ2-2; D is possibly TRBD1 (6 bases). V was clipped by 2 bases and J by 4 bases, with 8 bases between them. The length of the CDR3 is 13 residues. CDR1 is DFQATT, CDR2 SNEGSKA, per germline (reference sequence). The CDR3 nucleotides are TGCAGTGCTAGACAGACAGGCACCGGGGAGCTGTTTTTT. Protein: CSARQTGTGELFF.

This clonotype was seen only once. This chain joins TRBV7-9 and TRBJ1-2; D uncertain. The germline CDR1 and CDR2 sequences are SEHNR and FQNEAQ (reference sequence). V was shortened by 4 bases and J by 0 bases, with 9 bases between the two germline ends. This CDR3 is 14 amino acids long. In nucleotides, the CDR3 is TGTGCCAGCAGCTCAGGTCTAGCTAACTATGGCTACACCTTC. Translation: CASSSGLANYGYTF.

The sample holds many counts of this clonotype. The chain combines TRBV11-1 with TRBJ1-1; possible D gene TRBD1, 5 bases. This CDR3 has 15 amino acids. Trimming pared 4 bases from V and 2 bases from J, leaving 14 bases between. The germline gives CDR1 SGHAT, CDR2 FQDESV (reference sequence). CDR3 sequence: CASSSSVRANTEAFF. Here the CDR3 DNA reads TGTGCCAGCAGCTCTTCAGTCAGGGCCAACACTGAAGCTTTCTTT.

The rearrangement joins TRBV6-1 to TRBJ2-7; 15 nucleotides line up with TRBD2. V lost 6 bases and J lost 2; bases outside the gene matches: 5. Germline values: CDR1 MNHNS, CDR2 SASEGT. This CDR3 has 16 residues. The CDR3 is CASSPGTSGRTYEQYF. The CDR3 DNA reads TGTGCCAGCAGCCCGGGGACTAGCGGGAGGACCTACGAGCAGTACTTC.

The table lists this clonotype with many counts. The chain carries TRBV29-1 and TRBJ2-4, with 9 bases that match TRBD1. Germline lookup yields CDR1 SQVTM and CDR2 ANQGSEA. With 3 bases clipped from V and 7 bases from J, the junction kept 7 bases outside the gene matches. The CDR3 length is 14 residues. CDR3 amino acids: CSVDDRGNKNIQYF. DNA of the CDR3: TGCAGCGTTGACGACAGGGGGAACAAGAACATTCAGTACTTC.

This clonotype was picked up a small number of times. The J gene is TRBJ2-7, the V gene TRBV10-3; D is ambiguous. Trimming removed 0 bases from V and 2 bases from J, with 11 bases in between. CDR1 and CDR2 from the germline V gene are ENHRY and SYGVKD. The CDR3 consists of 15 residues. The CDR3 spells CAISESGYPAYEQYF. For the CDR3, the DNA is TGTGCCATCAGTGAGTCGGGATATCCTGCCTACGAGCAGTACTTC.

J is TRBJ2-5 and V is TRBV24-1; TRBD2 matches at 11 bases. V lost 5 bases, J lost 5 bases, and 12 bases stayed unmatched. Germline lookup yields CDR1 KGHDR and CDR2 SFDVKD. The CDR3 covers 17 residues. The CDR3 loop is CATSVPQGTSGLETQYF. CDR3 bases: TGTGCCACCAGTGTCCCGCAGGGGACTAGCGGCCTTGAGACCCAGTACTTC.

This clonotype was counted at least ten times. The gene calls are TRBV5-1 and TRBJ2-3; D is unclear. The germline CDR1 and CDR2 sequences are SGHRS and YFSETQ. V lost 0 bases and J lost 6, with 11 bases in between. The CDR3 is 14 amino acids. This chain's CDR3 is CASSLESLPDTQYF. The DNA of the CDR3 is TGCGCCAGCAGCTTGGAGTCTCTGCCGGATACGCAGTATTTT.

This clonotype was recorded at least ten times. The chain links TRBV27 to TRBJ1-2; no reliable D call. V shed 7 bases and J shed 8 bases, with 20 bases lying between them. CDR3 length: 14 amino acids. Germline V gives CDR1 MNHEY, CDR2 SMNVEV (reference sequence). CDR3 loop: CASTPPRTATGYTF. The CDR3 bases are TGTGCCAGCACCCCCCCCAGGACGGCGACGGGCTACACCTTC.

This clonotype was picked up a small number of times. Here the CDR3 DNA reads TGTGCCAGCAGTTATGGGACAGCTCTAACCACCGGGGAGCTGTTTTTT. This codes for CASSYGTALTTGELFF. The chain recombines TRBV6-6 with TRBJ2-2; 7 bases align to TRBD1. There are 16 residues in the CDR3. From germline, CDR1 is MNHNY and CDR2 SVGAGI (reference sequence). Trimming took 3 bases from V and 4 from J; bases not matched to a gene: 8.

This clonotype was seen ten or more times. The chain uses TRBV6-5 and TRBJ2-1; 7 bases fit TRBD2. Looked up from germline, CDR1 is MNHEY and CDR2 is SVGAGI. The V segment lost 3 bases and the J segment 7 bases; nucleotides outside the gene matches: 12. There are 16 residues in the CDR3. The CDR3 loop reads CASSYEGGSGANEQFF. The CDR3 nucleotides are TGTGCCAGCAGTTATGAGGGCGGGAGTGGCGCGAATGAGCAGTTCTTC.

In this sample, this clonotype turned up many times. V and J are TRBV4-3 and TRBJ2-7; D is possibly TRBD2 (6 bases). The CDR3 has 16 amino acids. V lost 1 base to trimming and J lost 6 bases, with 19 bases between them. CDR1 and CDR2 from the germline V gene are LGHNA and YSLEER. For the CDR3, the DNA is TGCGCCAGCAGCCAAGTGATTTCTAGCGCAACTGCCGAGCAGTACTTC. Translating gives CASSQVISSATAEQYF.

The CDR3 region has the DNA TGCGCCAGCAGCCAAGATCTTTCGGGAAAAGAGACCCAGTACTTC. This codes for CASSQDLSGKETQYF. The V call is TRBV4-3, the J call TRBJ2-5; D possibly corresponds to TRBD2 (5 bases). Trimming removed 0 bases at V and 3 bases at J, with 11 bases between. The CDR3 consists of 15 residues. Germline-derived CDR1 and CDR2 are LGHNA and YSLEER.

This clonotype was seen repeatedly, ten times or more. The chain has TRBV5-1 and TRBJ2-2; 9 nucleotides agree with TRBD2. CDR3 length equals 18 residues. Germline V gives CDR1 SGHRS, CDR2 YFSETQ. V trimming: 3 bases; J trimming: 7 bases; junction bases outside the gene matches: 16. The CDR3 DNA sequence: TGCGCCAGCAGCTCAGCCGGGACTAGCCTCTCAGCACGCGGGGAGCTGTTTTTT. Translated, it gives CASSSAGTSLSARGELFF.

CDR3 region: CASSYLGSGDTQYF. The CDR3 DNA follows: TGTGCCAGCAGCTACCTGGGCTCGGGAGATACGCAGTATTTT. The gene calls are TRBV11-1 and TRBJ2-3; D remains ambiguous. Germline values: CDR1 SGHAT, CDR2 FQDESV (reference sequence). This CDR3 has 14 residues. V was clipped by 4 bases and J by 5 bases, with 13 bases between them.

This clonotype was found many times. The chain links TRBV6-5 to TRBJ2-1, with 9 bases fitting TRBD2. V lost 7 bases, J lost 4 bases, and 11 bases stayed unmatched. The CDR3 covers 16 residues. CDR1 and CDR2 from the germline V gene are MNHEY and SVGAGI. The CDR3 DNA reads TGTGCCAGCACGAACTCGAGACTAGCGGTGTACAATGAGCAGTTCTTC. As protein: CASTNSRLAVYNEQFF.

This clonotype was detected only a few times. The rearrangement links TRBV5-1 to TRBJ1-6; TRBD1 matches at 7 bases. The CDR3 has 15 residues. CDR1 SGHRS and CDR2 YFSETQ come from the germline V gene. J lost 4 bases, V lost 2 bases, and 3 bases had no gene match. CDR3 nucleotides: TGCGCCAGCAGCTTTGGGACAGCTTATAATTCACCCCTCCACTTT. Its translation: CASSFGTAYNSPLHF.

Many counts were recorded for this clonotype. CDR3 protein: CASSPGLASDTQYF. CDR3 nucleotides: TGTGCCAGCAGCCCAGGACTAGCCTCAGATACGCAGTATTTT. The chain recombines TRBV7-2 with TRBJ2-3, with 8 bases identical to TRBD2. Trimming at V came to 5 bases and at J to 4 bases, leaving 5 bases not matched to a gene. Germline CDR1 reads SGHTA; CDR2 reads FQGNSA. CDR3 length: 14 amino acids.